This T cell receptor beta chain was captured by sequencing in a study of cytomegalovirus exposure and HLA in healthy donors. Study findings and constraints: There were some 150 TCR beta chains listed as cytomegalovirus-associated. There were some public TCRs occurring in many donors, but most TCR sequences were rare.

The PCR made use of 60 Vbeta and 13 Jbeta primers. The data were produced by immunoSEQ multiplex PCR, yet TCRdb's version contains in-frame clones alone and is incomplete. The repertoire holds about 180,000 clones, roughly four fifths seen once, with more than 0.4% in the top ten. As concerns this clone: Its antigen is not known.

Sequenced sample: PBMCs. The sequence was obtained from a woman aged 50 to 65 in good health and CMV-seronegative.

In DNA, the CDR3 is TGTGCCAGCGGAGACCGAACGGGGGTGGATACGCAGTATTTT. As protein: CASGDRTGVDTQYF. The J gene is TRBJ2-3, the V gene TRBV6-6; D possibly corresponds to TRBD2 (6 bases). The length of the CDR3 is 14 residues. Germline V gene sequence: CDR1 MNHNY, CDR2 SVGAGI (reference sequence). Trimming stripped 8 bases from V and 6 bases from J, with 18 bases between.